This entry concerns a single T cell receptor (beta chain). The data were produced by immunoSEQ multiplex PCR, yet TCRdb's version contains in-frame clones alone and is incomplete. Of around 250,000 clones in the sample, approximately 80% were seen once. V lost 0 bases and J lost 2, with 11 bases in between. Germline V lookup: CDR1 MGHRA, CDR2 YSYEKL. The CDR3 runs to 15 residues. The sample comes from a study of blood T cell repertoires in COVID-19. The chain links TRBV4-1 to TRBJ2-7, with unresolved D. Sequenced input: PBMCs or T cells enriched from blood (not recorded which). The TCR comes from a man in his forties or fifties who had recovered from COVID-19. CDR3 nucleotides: TGCGCCAGCAGCCAAGAGTTCCAGGTGGCCTACGAGCAGTACTTC. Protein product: CASSQEFQVAYEQYF.